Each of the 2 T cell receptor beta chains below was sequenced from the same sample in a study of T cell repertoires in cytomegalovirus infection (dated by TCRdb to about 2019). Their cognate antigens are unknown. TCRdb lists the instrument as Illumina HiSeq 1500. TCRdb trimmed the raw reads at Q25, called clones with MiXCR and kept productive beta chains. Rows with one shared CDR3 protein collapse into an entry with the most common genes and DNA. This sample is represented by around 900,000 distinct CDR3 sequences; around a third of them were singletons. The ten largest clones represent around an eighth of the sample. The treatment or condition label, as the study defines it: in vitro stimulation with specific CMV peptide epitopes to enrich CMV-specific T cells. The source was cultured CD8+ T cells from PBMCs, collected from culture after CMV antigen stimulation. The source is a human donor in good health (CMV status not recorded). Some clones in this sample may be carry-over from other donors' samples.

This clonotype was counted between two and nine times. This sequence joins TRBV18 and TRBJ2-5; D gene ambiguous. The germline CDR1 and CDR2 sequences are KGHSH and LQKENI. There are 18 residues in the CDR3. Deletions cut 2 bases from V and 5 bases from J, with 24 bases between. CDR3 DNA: TGTGCCAGCTCACCAAGGATTATGTGGCCCGAAGCTGCGGAGACCCAGTACTTC. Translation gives CASSPRIMWPEAAETQYF.

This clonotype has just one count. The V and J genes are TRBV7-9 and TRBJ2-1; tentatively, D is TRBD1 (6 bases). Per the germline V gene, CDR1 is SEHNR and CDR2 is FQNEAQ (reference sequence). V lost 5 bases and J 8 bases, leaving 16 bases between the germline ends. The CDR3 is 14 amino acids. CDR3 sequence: CASSPFAGGYEQFF. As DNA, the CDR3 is TGTGCCAGCAGCCCCTTTGCTGGGGGCTATGAGCAGTTCTTC.